The rows below give T cell receptor beta chains drawn from one sample of a study of glioma-infiltrating T cells after dendritic cell vaccination. Measured with immunoSEQ multiplex PCR; TCRdb has only the in-frame clones, and not every one. The sample contains about 65,000 clones, 86% of which appear only once. The sample in question was blood, obtained after dendritic cell vaccination. The source is a human donor with glioblastoma. CDR3s include the opening cysteine and the closing phenylalanine or tryptophan. A D gene is named only where the DNA matches it firmly.

J	D	V	CDR3
TRBJ1-5	NA	TRBV30	CAWREPGGNNQPQHF
TRBJ2-7	TRBD2	TRBV4-1	CASSQAWRELVRGYEQYF
TRBJ2-3	NA	TRBV9	CASSVAGGWTDTQYF
TRBJ1-1	NA	TRBV2	CASSPQTANTEAFF
TRBJ2-7	TRBD2	TRBV7-2	CASSLEATSQYF
TRBJ2-1	TRBD2	TRBV6-1	CASSPSGVAYNEQFF
TRBJ2-6	TRBD1	TRBV30	CAWDKTGRPGANVLTF
TRBJ2-7	TRBD2	TRBV19	CASSIASGGEMDYEQYF
TRBJ1-1	NA	TRBV11-2	CASSRLWEMNTEAFF
TRBJ1-1	NA	TRBV7-8	CASSQITGMNTEAFF
TRBJ2-4	NA	TRBV14	CASSPGGATKNIQYF
TRBJ2-7	TRBD1	TRBV7-9	CASSFRGGQGESGPYEQYF
TRBJ2-7	TRBD1	TRBV11-2	CASSFEGQTYEQYF
TRBJ2-7	TRBD1	TRBV7-9	CASSLPGQGTIEQYF
TRBJ2-2	NA	TRBV11-2	CASSSSGALAGELFF
TRBJ2-5	TRBD2	TRBV7-2	CASSLGLAGGLQETQYF
TRBJ2-5	NA	TRBV6-1	CAVRQGGVETQYF
TRBJ1-2	NA	TRBV11-2	CASSGGGRGKDYGYTF
TRBJ2-3	TRBD1	TRBV27	CASSSNRDRDADTQYF
TRBJ1-1	TRBD1	TRBV30	CAWSVRQGVENTEAFF
TRBJ1-2	NA	TRBV5-6	CASSLAAGGYTF
TRBJ1-1	NA	TRBV7-3	CASSVQGRAEAFF
NA	NA	TRBV15	CATSRDGVGAAYEQYF
TRBJ1-6	NA	TRBV7-2	CASSLLGVGNSPLHF
TRBJ2-3	TRBD2	TRBV4-3	CASSQEVLAGGTDTQYF
TRBJ2-1	TRBD1	TRBV7-3	CASSLSSSRDRSYNEQFF
TRBJ2-7	TRBD2	TRBV5-1	CASSLDGGLETYEQYF
TRBJ2-7	NA	TRBV7-2	CASSFRWSLYEQYF